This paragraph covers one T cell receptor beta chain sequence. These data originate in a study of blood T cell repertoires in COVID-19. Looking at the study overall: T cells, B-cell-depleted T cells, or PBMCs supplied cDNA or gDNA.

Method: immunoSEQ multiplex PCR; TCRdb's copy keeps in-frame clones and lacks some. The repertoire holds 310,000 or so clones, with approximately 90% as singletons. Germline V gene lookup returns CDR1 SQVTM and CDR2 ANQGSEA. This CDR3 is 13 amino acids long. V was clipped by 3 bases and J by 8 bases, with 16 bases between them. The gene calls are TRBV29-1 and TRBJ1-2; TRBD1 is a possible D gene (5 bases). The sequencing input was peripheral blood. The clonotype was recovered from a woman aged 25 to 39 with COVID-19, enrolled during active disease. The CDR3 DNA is TGCAGCGTTGAGGTGGGGGGATCTTTGGGCTACACCTTC. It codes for CSVEVGGSLGYTF. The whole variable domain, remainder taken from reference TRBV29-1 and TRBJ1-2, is SAVISQKPSRDICQRGTSLTIQCQVDSQVTMMFWYRQQPGQSLTLIATANQGSEATYESGFVIDKFPISRPNLTFSTLTVSNMSPEDSSIYLCSVEVGGSLGYTFGSGTRLTVV.